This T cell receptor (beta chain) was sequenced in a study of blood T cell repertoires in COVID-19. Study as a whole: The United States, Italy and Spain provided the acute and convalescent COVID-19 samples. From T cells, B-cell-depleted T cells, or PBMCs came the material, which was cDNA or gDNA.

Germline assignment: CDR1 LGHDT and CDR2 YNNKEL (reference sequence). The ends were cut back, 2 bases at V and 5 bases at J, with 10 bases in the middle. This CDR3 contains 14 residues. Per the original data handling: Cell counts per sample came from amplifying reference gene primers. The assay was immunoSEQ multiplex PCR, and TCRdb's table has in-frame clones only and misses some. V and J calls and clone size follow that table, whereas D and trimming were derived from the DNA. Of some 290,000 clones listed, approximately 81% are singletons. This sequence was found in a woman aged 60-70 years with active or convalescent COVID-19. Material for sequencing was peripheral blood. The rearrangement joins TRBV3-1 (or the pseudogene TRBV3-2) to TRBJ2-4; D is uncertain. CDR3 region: CASSQRHGQNIQYF. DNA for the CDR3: TGTGCCAGCAGCCAAAGACACGGTCAAAACATTCAGTACTTC.